The 32 T cell receptor beta chains presented below share a single source sample, sequenced in a study of blood T cell repertoires in COVID-19. The data were produced by immunoSEQ multiplex PCR, yet TCRdb's version contains in-frame clones alone and is incomplete. The sample shows around 82,000 clones, around 88% of them seen only once. The sample consisted of peripheral blood. The receptors come from a man aged 80 or over with COVID-19, enrolled during active disease.

The rearrangement links TRBV2 to TRBJ1-2, with 9 bases lining up with TRBD1. V shed 9 bases, J shed 4 bases, and the junction held 6 bases outside the gene matches. CDR3 length: 13 amino acids. Germline CDR1 and CDR2: SNHLY and FYNNEI. This CDR3 is CASTGGAGYGYTF. CDR3 DNA sequence: TGTGCCAGTACAGGGGGCGCGGGCTATGGCTACACCTTC. Filled out from reference TRBV2 and TRBJ1-2, the complete variable domain reads EPEVTQTPSHQVTQMGQEVILRCVPISNHLYFYWYRQILGQKVEFLVSFYNNEISEKSEIFDDQFSVERPDGSNFTLKIRSTKLEDSAMYFCASTGGAGYGYTFGSGTRLTVV.

The gene calls are TRBV10-3 and TRBJ1-6; TRBD1 agrees at 9 bases. This CDR3 comprises 15 residues. V lost 6 bases, J lost 5 bases, and 5 bases stayed unmatched. Germline CDR1 and CDR2: ENHRY and SYGVKD. CDR3 nucleotide sequence: TGTGCCATCAGGGAGACAGGGGGAAATAATTCACCCCTCCACTTT. Protein: CAIRETGGNNSPLHF.

V gene TRBV5-4 combines with J gene TRBJ2-7; 11 bases line up with TRBD2. The CDR3 extends over 15 amino acids. Germline V gene sequence: CDR1 SGHNT, CDR2 YYREEE (reference sequence). Losses at the gene ends were 2 bases for V and 2 bases for J; bases not matched to a gene: 3. CDR3 loop: CASSFSGGAAYEQYF. As DNA, the CDR3 is TGTGCCAGCAGCTTTAGCGGGGGGGCCGCCTACGAGCAGTACTTC.

The chain recombines TRBV11-2 with TRBJ1-3; tentatively, D is TRBD1 (5 bases). The CDR3 contains 13 residues. Germline-derived CDR1 and CDR2 are SGHAT and FQNNGV. Between the trimmed V and J ends, which lost 6 bases and 1 base, there was a span of 7 bases. The CDR3 here is CASRQASGNTIYF. The DNA of the CDR3 is TGTGCCAGCAGACAGGCGTCTGGAAACACCATATATTTT. The entire variable domain, with the rest obtained from reference TRBV11-2 and TRBJ1-3, is as follows: EAGVAQSPRYKIIEKRQSVAFWCNPISGHATLYWYQQILGQGPKLLIQFQNNGVVDDSQLPKDRFSAERLKGVDSTLKIQPAKLEDSAVYLCASRQASGNTIYFGEGSWLTVV.

This rearrangement joins TRBV18 to TRBJ2-2; D may be TRBD1 (5 bases). Trimming took 2 bases from V and 7 from J, leaving 8 bases between them. CDR1 and CDR2 (germline): KGHSH, LQKENI. This CDR3 spans 13 amino acids. This chain's CDR3 is CASSPGAHGELFF. DNA of the CDR3: TGTGCCAGCTCACCAGGGGCGCACGGGGAGCTGTTTTTT. Full variable domain (missing parts from reference TRBV18 and TRBJ2-2): NAGVMQNPRHLVRRRGQEARLRCSPMKGHSHVYWYRQLPEEGLKFMVYLQKENIIDESGMPKERFSAEFPKEGPSILRIQQVVRGDSAAYFCASSPGAHGELFFGEGSRLTVL.

CDR3 nucleotide sequence: TGTGCCACCAGTGAAGCAACCGGGACAGGCTACAATGAGCAGTTCTTC. The encoded protein is CATSEATGTGYNEQFF. The chain couples TRBV24-1 to TRBJ2-1, with 8 bases identical to TRBD1. This CDR3 has 16 amino acids. V lost 4 bases to trimming and J lost 3 bases; unmatched junction nucleotides: 7. Germline values: CDR1 KGHDR, CDR2 SFDVKD.

The chain is built from TRBV5-8 and TRBJ1-1; 9 bases are a match to TRBD1. With V trimmed by 10 bases and J by 4 bases, 14 bases remained unmatched. Germline V lookup: CDR1 SGHTS, CDR2 YDEGEE. The CDR3 has 15 residues. CDR3 protein: CAGFRDRAGGTEAFF. In DNA form, the CDR3 reads TGTGCCGGCTTCCGGGACAGGGCGGGGGGCACTGAAGCTTTCTTT.

This rearrangement joins TRBV7-2 to TRBJ1-3, with D possibly being TRBD1 (5 bases). V lost 5 bases and J 0 bases, leaving 17 bases between the germline ends. The germline V gene encodes CDR1 SGHTA and CDR2 FQGNSA. CDR3 length: 17 residues. The CDR3 region has the DNA TGTGCCAGCAGCAGCGTGGCGGGGACTAACTCTGGAAACACCATATATTTT. It codes for CASSSVAGTNSGNTIYF. Supplemented by reference TRBV7-2 and TRBJ1-3, the full variable domain reads GAGVSQSPSNKVTEKGKDVELRCDPISGHTALYWYRQSLGQGLEFLIYFQGNSAPDKSGLPSDRFSAERTGGSVSTLTIQRTQQEDSAVYLCASSSVAGTNSGNTIYFGEGSWLTVV.

CDR3 nucleotide sequence: TGTGCCAGCAGCTTAGGGGAGGGAGTGAGCTCCTATAATTCACCCCTCCACTTT. Residues: CASSLGEGVSSYNSPLHF. The chain carries TRBV13 and TRBJ1-6; D remains unclear. The germline gives CDR1 PRHDT, CDR2 FYEKMQ (reference sequence). The CDR3 loop spans 18 amino acids. The V and J ends lost 0 bases and 0 bases respectively, with 12 bases between them.

This chain joins TRBV6-5 and TRBJ2-7; 9 bases match TRBD2. The CDR3 is made up of 14 amino acids. Germline values: CDR1 MNHEY, CDR2 SVGAGI. V shed 5 bases and J 0 bases; nucleotides not matched to a gene: 2. The CDR3 sequence: CASSLAGTSYEQYF. The DNA for the CDR3 is TGTGCCAGCAGTCTAGCGGGGACCTCCTACGAGCAGTACTTC.

The rearrangement links TRBV6-6 to TRBJ2-2, with 7 bases aligning to TRBD2. This CDR3 contains 13 residues. After removal of 6 bases from V and 4 bases from J, the junction contained 2 bases not matched to a gene. Germline lookup yields CDR1 MNHNY and CDR2 SVGAGI (reference sequence). The CDR3 coding sequence is TGTGCCAGCAGCTGGGAGGGCACCGGGGAGCTGTTTTTT. Its protein product is CASSWEGTGELFF.

The chain has TRBV10-3 and TRBJ1-1, with D maybe TRBD1 (6 bases). The CDR3 covers 12 residues. Germline V CDR1 and CDR2: ENHRY, SYGVKD. With 6 bases removed from V and 7 bases from J, the gap between germline ends came to 12 bases. CDR3 in DNA: TGTGCCATCAGCAGGACAGCTTTTGAAGCTTTCTTT. Translated, it gives CAISRTAFEAFF.

This clone has just one count. This chain links TRBV28 with TRBJ2-6; TRBD2 agrees at 8 bases. The V and J ends lost 7 bases and 1 base, in that order; junction bases with no gene match: 3. The germline V gene encodes CDR1 MDHEN and CDR2 SYDVKM. The CDR3 length is 15 residues. CDR3 in amino acids: CASTSGGSGANVLTF. The CDR3 DNA sequence: TGTGCCAGCACCTCGGGAGGGTCTGGGGCCAACGTCCTGACTTTC.

The table lists this clone with a count of one. J is TRBJ2-7 and V is TRBV5-4, with 9 bases matching TRBD1. The CDR3 contains 15 residues. J gave up 1 base and V 4 bases, and 6 bases lay outside the gene matches. Germline V lookup: CDR1 SGHNT, CDR2 YYREEE (reference sequence). The CDR3 DNA sequence: TGTGCCAGCAGCCCGGGACAGGGAGTATCCTACGAGCAGTACTTC. Its protein product is CASSPGQGVSYEQYF.

A single count supports this clone. CDR3 region: CASREMSGANVLTF. DNA for the CDR3: TGTGCCAGCAGGGAAATGTCGGGGGCCAACGTCCTGACTTTC. The chain employs TRBV2 and TRBJ2-6; the D is unclear. Germline values: CDR1 SNHLY, CDR2 FYNNEI. Trimming removed 6 bases from V and 4 bases from J, with 10 bases in between. The CDR3 runs to 14 residues.

A single count supports this clone. This chain uses TRBV6-5 with TRBJ2-6, with TRBD1 identical over 7 bases. V dropped 5 bases and J dropped 3; count of bases not matched to a gene: 4. Germline CDR1 MNHEY, CDR2 SVGAGI. CDR3 length: 15 amino acids. This CDR3 reads CASSTGDGGANVLTF. The CDR3 DNA sequence: TGTGCCAGCAGTACAGGGGATGGTGGGGCCAACGTCCTGACTTTC.

This clone occurred once. The gene calls are TRBV3-1 (or the pseudogene TRBV3-2) and TRBJ2-2; 12 nucleotides line up with TRBD1. The germline CDR1 and CDR2 sequences are LGHDT and YNNKEL (reference sequence). The CDR3 length is 16 residues. Unmatched junction bases numbered 7, after V lost 4 bases and J lost 7 bases. This CDR3 is CASSPRGQGAVGELFF. The CDR3 bases are TGTGCCAGCAGCCCCAGGGGACAGGGGGCTGTCGGGGAGCTGTTTTTT.

This CDR3 is CASSQDLTAPSYNEQFF. In nucleotides, the CDR3 is TGCGCCAGCAGCCAAGATTTGACAGCGCCCTCCTACAATGAGCAGTTCTTC. The chain combines TRBV4-1 with TRBJ2-1, with a possible D match to TRBD1 (5 bases). This CDR3 is 17 amino acids long. Between the trimmed V and J ends, which lost 0 bases and 0 bases, there was a span of 12 bases. Germline loops: CDR1 MGHRA, CDR2 YSYEKL.

This clone was picked up one time. The chain is built from TRBV12-3 or TRBV12-4 and TRBJ2-7; D is unclear. The CDR3 consists of 11 residues. Trimming left V 6 bases short and J 1 base short, with 4 bases between. The CDR3 DNA reads TGTGCCAGCAGCCCTTCCTACGAGCAGTACTTC. Translating it yields CASSPSYEQYF.

J is TRBJ1-1 and V is TRBV3-1 (or the pseudogene TRBV3-2); maybe TRBD1 (6 bases). Germline loops: CDR1 LGHDT, CDR2 YNNKEL (reference sequence). The CDR3 runs to 16 residues. Trimming removed 0 bases at V and 1 base at J, with 12 bases between. CDR3 coding DNA: TGTGCCAGCAGCCAAGACTTGGGGGCCGCGAACACTGAAGCTTTCTTT. Translating gives CASSQDLGAANTEAFF.

The V gene is TRBV18, the J gene TRBJ1-5, with a tentative D call TRBD1 (5 bases). With 2 bases removed from V and 0 bases from J, the gap between germline ends came to 14 bases. The CDR3 runs to 17 residues. Germline assignment: CDR1 KGHSH and CDR2 LQKENI. Here the CDR3 reads CASSPNGVGDSNQPQHF. CDR3 bases: TGTGCCAGCTCACCAAATGGGGTAGGGGATAGCAATCAGCCCCAGCATTTT.

This chain joins TRBV24-1 and TRBJ2-5; D possibly corresponds to TRBD2 (5 bases). V dropped 3 bases and J dropped 5 bases, with 15 bases sitting between them. Germline CDR1 and CDR2: KGHDR and SFDVKD. The CDR3 extends over 15 amino acids. DNA for the CDR3: TGTGCCACCAGTGATAGCGGCAGGACGGCCGAGACCCAGTACTTC. The encoded protein is CATSDSGRTAETQYF.

This rearrangement joins TRBV29-1 to TRBJ2-3, with D perhaps TRBD1 (6 bases). This CDR3 comprises 13 residues. Looked up from germline, CDR1 is SQVTM and CDR2 is ANQGSEA. CDR3 DNA: TGCAGTGGTGGGGGCGGAGGCACAGATACGCAGTATTTT. Translated, it gives CSGGGGGTDTQYF.

In this sample, this clone turned up once. The chain couples TRBV5-1 to TRBJ2-7, with D tentatively TRBD2 (7 bases). The ends were cut back, 0 bases at V and 5 bases at J, with 15 bases in the middle. Germline-derived CDR1 and CDR2 are SGHRS and YFSETQ. The CDR3 contains 15 residues. CDR3 in amino acids: CASSLAKGGGDEQYF. For the CDR3, the DNA is TGCGCCAGCAGCTTGGCCAAGGGGGGGGGAGACGAGCAGTACTTC.

The chain combines TRBV6-6 with TRBJ1-5, with 8 positions matching TRBD1. This CDR3 has 15 residues. J gave up 5 bases and V 2 bases, and 5 bases lay outside the gene matches. Germline V gives CDR1 MNHNY, CDR2 SVGAGI (reference sequence). The DNA for the CDR3 is TGTGCCAGCAGTTACGGGGACAGGAATTATCAGCCCCAGCATTTT. It translates to CASSYGDRNYQPQHF.

This clone has a handful of counts. In the same sample, other DNA sequences code for this CDR3. The V call is TRBV4-1, the J call TRBJ2-7, with D maybe TRBD2 (5 bases). The germline CDR1 and CDR2 sequences are MGHRA and YSYEKL. The ends were cut back, 0 bases at V and 1 base at J, with 10 bases in the middle. The CDR3 totals 15 residues. CDR3 coding DNA: TGCGCCAGCAGCCAAGATTCTGGGGAGTCCTACGAGCAGTACTTC. This translates into CASSQDSGESYEQYF.

The rearrangement joins TRBV28 to TRBJ2-7; 12 bases match TRBD1. CDR3 length: 16 amino acids. V lost 7 bases to trimming and J lost 4 bases; unmatched junction nucleotides: 11. The V gene's germline CDR1 is MDHEN and CDR2 SYDVKM. The CDR3 nucleotides are TGTGCCAGCACCCCTTCCGGGGACAGGGGGCTATACGAGCAGTACTTC. This translates into CASTPSGDRGLYEQYF.

The genes are TRBV6-5 and TRBJ1-1; maybe TRBD1 (5 bases). Per the germline V gene, CDR1 is MNHEY and CDR2 is SVGAGI. This CDR3 has 14 residues. The V end lost 0 bases, the J end lost 3 bases, and 8 bases lay between the germline ends. The CDR3 reads CASSYSLRDTEAFF. The CDR3 DNA follows: TGTGCCAGCAGTTACTCTCTCAGGGACACTGAAGCTTTCTTT.

This chain links TRBV5-1 with TRBJ1-1; a possible D gene is TRBD1 (5 bases). The CDR3 has 16 amino acids. Germline V gene sequence: CDR1 SGHRS, CDR2 YFSETQ. V shed 7 bases and J shed 0 bases, with 19 bases lying between them. CDR3: CASSNQGGNMNTEAFF. The CDR3 DNA follows: TGCGCCAGCTCAAATCAGGGTGGGAACATGAACACTGAAGCTTTCTTT.

The chain uses TRBV19 and TRBJ1-4; weak D call: TRBD1 (5 bases). The CDR3 has 15 residues. CDR1 and CDR2 (germline): LNHDA, SQIVND (reference sequence). V was pared by 2 bases and J by 5 bases, with 12 bases between. CDR3 in amino acids: CASSISQTANEKLFF. The DNA for the CDR3 is TGTGCCAGTAGTATATCCCAGACAGCGAATGAAAAACTGTTTTTT.

The chain combines TRBV9 with TRBJ2-3; 9 bases are shared with TRBD2. CDR3 length equals 16 residues. V shed 3 bases, J shed 2 bases, and the junction held 7 bases outside the gene matches. The germline gives CDR1 SGDLS, CDR2 YYNGEE. The CDR3 coding sequence is TGTGCCAGCAGCGCTCAGCGGGGGGCCCACACAGATACGCAGTATTTT. Translation gives CASSAQRGAHTDTQYF.

This clone was seen more than once but under ten times. V is TRBV7-8 and J is TRBJ2-7, with 11 bases aligning to TRBD1. V gave up 3 bases and J gave up 3 bases; unmatched junction bases: 4. Germline CDR1 reads SGHVS; CDR2 reads FQNEAQ. This CDR3 is built from 15 residues. Here the CDR3 reads CASSFGGTGGYEQYF. Written as DNA, the CDR3 is TGTGCCAGCAGCTTTGGGGGGACAGGGGGCTACGAGCAGTACTTC.